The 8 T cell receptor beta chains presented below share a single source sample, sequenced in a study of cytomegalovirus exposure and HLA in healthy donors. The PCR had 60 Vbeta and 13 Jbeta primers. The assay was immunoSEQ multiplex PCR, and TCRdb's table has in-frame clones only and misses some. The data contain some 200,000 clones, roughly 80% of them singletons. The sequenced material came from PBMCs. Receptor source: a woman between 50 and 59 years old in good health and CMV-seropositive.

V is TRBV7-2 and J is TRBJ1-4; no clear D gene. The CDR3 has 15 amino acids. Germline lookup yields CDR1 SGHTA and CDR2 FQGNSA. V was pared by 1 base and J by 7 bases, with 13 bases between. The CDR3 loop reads CASSLGTGRGEKLFF. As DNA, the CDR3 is TGTGCCAGCAGCTTAGGCACGGGTCGGGGTGAAAAACTGTTTTTT.

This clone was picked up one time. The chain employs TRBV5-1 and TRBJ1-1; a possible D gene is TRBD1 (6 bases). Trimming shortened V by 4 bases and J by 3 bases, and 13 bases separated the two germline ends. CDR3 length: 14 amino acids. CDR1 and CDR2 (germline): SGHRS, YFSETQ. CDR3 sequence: CASSQRDRYTEAFF. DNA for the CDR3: TGCGCCAGCAGCCAGCGTGACAGGTACACTGAAGCTTTCTTT.

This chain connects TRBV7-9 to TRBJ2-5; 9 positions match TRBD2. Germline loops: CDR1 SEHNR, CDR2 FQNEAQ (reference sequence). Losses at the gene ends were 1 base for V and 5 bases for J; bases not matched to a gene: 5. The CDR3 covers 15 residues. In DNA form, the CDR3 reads TGTGCCAGCAGCTTAGGCGGGGGGGCGAGTGAGACCCAGTACTTC. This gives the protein CASSLGGGASETQYF. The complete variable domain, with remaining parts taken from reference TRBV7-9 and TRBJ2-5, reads DTGVSQNPRHKITKRGQNVTFRCDPISEHNRLYWYRQTLGQGPEFLTYFQNEAQLEKSRLLSDRFSAERPKGSFSTLEIQRTEQGDSAMYLCASSLGGGASETQYFGPGTRLLVL.

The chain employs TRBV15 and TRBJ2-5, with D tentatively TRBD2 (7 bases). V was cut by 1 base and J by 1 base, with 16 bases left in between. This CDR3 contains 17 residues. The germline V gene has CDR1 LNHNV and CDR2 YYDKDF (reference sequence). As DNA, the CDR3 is TGTGCCACCAGCAGAGGTTTAGGGAGGGGGAGCCAAGAGACCCAGTACTTC. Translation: CATSRGLGRGSQETQYF.

CDR3 nucleotides: TGTGCCAGCAGCTTAGTAAGAGGGACGGGAGGCTACAATGAGCAGTTCTTC. Encoded protein: CASSLVRGTGGYNEQFF. The chain couples TRBV11-2 to TRBJ2-1; the match to TRBD2 covers 7 bases. J gave up 3 bases and V 1 base, and 9 bases lay outside the gene matches. The CDR3 runs to 17 residues. Germline V gene sequence: CDR1 SGHAT, CDR2 FQNNGV. The whole variable domain, remainder taken from reference TRBV11-2 and TRBJ2-1, is EAGVAQSPRYKIIEKRQSVAFWCNPISGHATLYWYQQILGQGPKLLIQFQNNGVVDDSQLPKDRFSAERLKGVDSTLKIQPAKLEDSAVYLCASSLVRGTGGYNEQFFGPGTRLTVL.

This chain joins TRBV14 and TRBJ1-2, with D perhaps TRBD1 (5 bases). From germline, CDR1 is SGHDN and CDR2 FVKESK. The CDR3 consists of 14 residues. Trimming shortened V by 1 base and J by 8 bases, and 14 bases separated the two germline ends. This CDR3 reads CASSQGAGAGGYTF. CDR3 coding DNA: TGTGCCAGCAGCCAAGGCGCTGGGGCGGGGGGCTACACCTTC.

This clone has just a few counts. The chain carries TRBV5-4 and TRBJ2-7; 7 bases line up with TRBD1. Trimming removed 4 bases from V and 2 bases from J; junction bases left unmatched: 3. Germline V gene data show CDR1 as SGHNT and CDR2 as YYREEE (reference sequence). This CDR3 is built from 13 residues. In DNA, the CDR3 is TGTGCCAGCAGCCAAGGGACAGCCTACGAGCAGTACTTC. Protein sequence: CASSQGTAYEQYF.

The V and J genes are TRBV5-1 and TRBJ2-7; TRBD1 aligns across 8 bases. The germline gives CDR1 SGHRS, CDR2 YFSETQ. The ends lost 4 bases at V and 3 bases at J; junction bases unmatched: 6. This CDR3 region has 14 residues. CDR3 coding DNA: TGCGCCAGCAGCCTGGGACAGGATATCTACGAGCAGTACTTC. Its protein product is CASSLGQDIYEQYF.